This T cell receptor (beta chain) appears in the sequencing data of a study of control samples from healthy donors and cancer patients. Details on this clone: Other DNA sequences in this specimen translate into the identical CDR3.

Assay used: immunoSEQ multiplex PCR; TCRdb lists only in-frame clones, some missing. Of fewer than 100,000 clones in the sample, roughly four fifths were seen once. This CDR3 has 12 residues. Trimming left V 1 base short and J 1 base short, with 2 bases between. Germline-derived CDR1 and CDR2 are SGHDT and YYEEEE. The V and J genes are TRBV5-6 and TRBJ1-1; D gene uncertain. The sample consisted of blood. The receptor comes from a woman between 55 and 75 years old in good health. CDR3 protein: CASSLQNTEAFF. For the CDR3, the DNA is TGTGCCAGCAGCTTGCAGAACACTGAAGCTTTCTTT.